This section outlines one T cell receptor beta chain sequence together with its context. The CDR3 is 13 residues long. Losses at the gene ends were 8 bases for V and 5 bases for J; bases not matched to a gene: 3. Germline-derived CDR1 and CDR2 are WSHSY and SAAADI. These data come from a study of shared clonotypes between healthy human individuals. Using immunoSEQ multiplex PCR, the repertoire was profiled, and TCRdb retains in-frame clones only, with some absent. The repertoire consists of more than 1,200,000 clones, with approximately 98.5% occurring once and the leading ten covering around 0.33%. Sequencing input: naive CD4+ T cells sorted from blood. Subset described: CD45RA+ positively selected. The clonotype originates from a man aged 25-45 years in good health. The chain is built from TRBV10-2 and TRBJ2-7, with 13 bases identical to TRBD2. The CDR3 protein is CASQLAGGHEQYF. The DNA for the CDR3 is TGCGCCAGCCAACTAGCGGGAGGGCACGAGCAGTACTTC.